Shown below are 7 T cell receptor beta chains from a single sample sequenced in a study of beta chain features in type 1 diabetes. Expressed TCRB transcripts were sequenced, since all the RNA that had been isolated was reverse transcribed. Using immunoSEQ multiplex PCR, the repertoire was profiled, and TCRdb retains in-frame clones only, with some absent. This table has hundreds of thousands of clones, around 15% appearing once. The sequencing sample was made of naive CD4+ T cells from blood. The receptors come from a man aged 18 to 29 in good health.

The J gene is TRBJ2-1, the V gene TRBV7-8, with 8 positions matching TRBD2. The length of the CDR3 is 17 residues. V was pared by 5 bases and J by 10 bases, with 19 bases of the junction left unmatched. CDR1 is SGHVS, CDR2 FQNEAQ, per germline. The CDR3 DNA sequence: TGTGCCAGCAGCCCCCTCCTTAGCGGGACCCATTTTCGAGAGCAGTTCTTC. Amino acid sequence: CASSPLLSGTHFREQFF.

This clone showed up just a few times. V usage is TRBV28 and J usage is TRBJ1-2, with D uncertain. Germline loops: CDR1 MDHEN, CDR2 SYDVKM. The CDR3 has 13 amino acids. V lost 8 bases, J lost 0 bases, and 10 bases lay in between. The CDR3 region is CASRPLANYGYTF. CDR3 nucleotides: TGTGCCAGCCGACCGTTAGCTAACTATGGCTACACCTTC.

This clone has more than one count but fewer than ten. V and J are TRBV19 and TRBJ1-3, with 7 bases that match TRBD1. From germline, CDR1 is LNHDA and CDR2 SQIVND (reference sequence). After removal of 5 bases from V and 4 bases from J, the junction contained 14 bases not matched to a gene. The CDR3 is 17 residues long. CDR3 sequence (DNA): TGTGCCAGTAGTTTCACGTCGACAGGGAAGAGCGGAAACACCATATATTTT. Translating gives CASSFTSTGKSGNTIYF.

This clone was seen more than once but under ten times. This sequence joins TRBV4-1 and TRBJ1-4; D is possibly TRBD1 (6 bases). With 2 bases removed from V and 10 bases from J, the gap between germline ends came to 17 bases. From germline, CDR1 is MGHRA and CDR2 YSYEKL. The CDR3 runs to 15 residues. CDR3 sequence: CASSQNNREGGKLFF. CDR3 nucleotide sequence: TGCGCCAGCAGCCAAAATAACAGGGAGGGGGGAAAACTGTTTTTT.

J is TRBJ1-5 and V is TRBV5-8; D might be TRBD1 (6 bases). Trimming removed 8 bases from V and 2 bases from J, with 14 bases in between. CDR1 and CDR2 from the germline V gene are SGHTS and YDEGEE. The CDR3 is 14 residues long. The CDR3 region is CASLRGFGNQPQHF. For the CDR3, the DNA is TGTGCCAGTCTCAGGGGATTCGGCAATCAGCCCCAGCATTTT.

This clone was detected only a few times. The chain carries TRBV21-1 and TRBJ2-7; TRBD2 is the table's D call and was not checked against the DNA. TRBV21-1 is shown as a pseudogene. The CDR3 is 12 residues long. The CDR3 DNA reads TGTGCCAGCAATCCTAGCTCCCTCGAGCAGTACTTC. Translation: CASNPSSLEQYF.

The chain carries TRBV9 and TRBJ2-2, with 11 bases fitting TRBD2. CDR3 length equals 18 residues. CDR1 SGDLS and CDR2 YYNGEE come from the germline V gene. With V trimmed by 0 bases and J by 4 bases, 8 bases remained unmatched. The CDR3: CASSVGIAGGAGTGELFF. DNA of the CDR3: TGTGCCAGCAGCGTAGGAATAGCGGGAGGGGCGGGCACCGGGGAGCTGTTTTTT.